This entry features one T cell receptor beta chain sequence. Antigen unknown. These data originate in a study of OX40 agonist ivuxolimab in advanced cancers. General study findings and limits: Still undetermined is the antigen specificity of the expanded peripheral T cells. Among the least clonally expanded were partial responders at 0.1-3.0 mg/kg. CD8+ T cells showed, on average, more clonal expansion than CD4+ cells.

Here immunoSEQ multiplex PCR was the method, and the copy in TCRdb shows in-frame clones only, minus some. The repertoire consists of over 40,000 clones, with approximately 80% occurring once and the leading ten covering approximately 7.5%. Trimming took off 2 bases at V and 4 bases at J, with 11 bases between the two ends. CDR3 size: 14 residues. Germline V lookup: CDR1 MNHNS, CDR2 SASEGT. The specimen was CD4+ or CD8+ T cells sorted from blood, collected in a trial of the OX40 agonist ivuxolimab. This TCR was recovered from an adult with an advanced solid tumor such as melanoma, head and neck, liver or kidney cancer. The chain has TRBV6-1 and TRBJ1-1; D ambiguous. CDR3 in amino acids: CASSELMESTEAFF. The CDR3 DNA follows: TGTGCCAGCAGTGAATTGATGGAGAGCACTGAAGCTTTCTTT.